These 6 T cell receptor beta chains came from one sample sequenced in a study of cytomegalovirus exposure and HLA in healthy donors. This PCR relied on a set of 60 Vbeta primers and 13 Jbeta primers. Clones were read by immunoSEQ multiplex PCR, and TCRdb kept only the in-frame ones, dropping some. The data hold 210,000 or so clones, with 65% to 80% observed a single time. Sequenced: PBMCs. The source is a man aged 40-50 years in good health and CMV-seronegative.

The chain carries TRBV29-1 and TRBJ1-1; D is uncertain. V was shortened by 4 bases and J by 1 base, with 7 bases between the two germline ends. The V gene's germline CDR1 is SQVTM and CDR2 ANQGSEA. The CDR3 spans 12 residues. The CDR3 DNA reads as TGCAGCGTTGCAAAGCAGAACACTGAAGCTTTCTTT. Its protein is CSVAKQNTEAFF.

The chain employs TRBV28 and TRBJ2-7; D perhaps matches TRBD1 (5 bases). Between the trimmed V and J ends, which lost 6 bases and 7 bases, there was a span of 16 bases. This CDR3 is 13 amino acids long. Germline CDR1 and CDR2: MDHEN and SYDVKM. The CDR3 spells CASRDGQGGEQYF. CDR3 nucleotides: TGTGCCAGCAGGGACGGTCAGGGTGGGGAGCAGTACTTC.

J is TRBJ2-3 and V is TRBV7-3, with TRBD2 matching over 9 bases. The germline gives CDR1 SGHTA, CDR2 FQGTGA. This CDR3 spans 16 amino acids. The ends lost 5 bases at V and 5 bases at J; junction bases unmatched: 11. In DNA form, the CDR3 reads TGTGCCAGCAGCCCTTATGGGCGCGGGGGGGTAGATACGCAGTATTTT. It is translated as CASSPYGRGGVDTQYF.

V and J are TRBV5-6 and TRBJ2-1; 12 nucleotides line up with TRBD2. Germline CDR1 is SGHDT and CDR2 is YYEEEE. V trimming: 1 base; J trimming: 4 bases; junction bases outside the gene matches: 6. The CDR3 is 17 amino acids. The CDR3 DNA reads TGTGCCAGCAGCTTGTTAACTAGCGGGGGGAAATACAATGAGCAGTTCTTC. It yields the protein CASSLLTSGGKYNEQFF.

This clone was recorded only once. The V and J genes are TRBV4-3 and TRBJ2-7; the match to TRBD2 covers 8 bases. The CDR3 is 16 residues long. The V and J ends lost 2 bases and 5 bases, in that order; junction bases with no gene match: 11. Germline loops: CDR1 LGHNA, CDR2 YSLEER. CDR3 in amino acids: CASSQRIPGLVHEQYF. CDR3 DNA: TGCGCCAGCAGCCAAAGGATCCCGGGACTAGTCCACGAGCAGTACTTC.

The DNA of the CDR3 is TGTGCCAGCAGACGGGAGAGGAACACCGGGGAGCTGTTTTTT. This translates into CASRRERNTGELFF. The chain links TRBV2 to TRBJ2-2; possibly TRBD2 for D (6 bases). The germline CDR1 and CDR2 sequences are SNHLY and FYNNEI. Trimming took off 6 bases at V and 1 base at J, with 9 bases between the two ends. The CDR3 loop spans 14 amino acids.